This T cell receptor (beta chain) is from a study of blood T cells in healthy people across ages. As for the study in general: About one barcoded beta molecule per two T cells was the capture yield of template switching.

Concerning this clonotype: The antigen is undetermined.

Study conclusions and caveats: A roughly linear fall in TCR beta diversity per million T cells was seen with increasing age.

Trimming left V 0 bases short and J 9 bases short, with 9 bases between. Per germline, CDR1 SGHKS and CDR2 YYEKEE (reference sequence). The CDR3 covers 13 residues. Together with a sample-barcoded 5' primer, a J-beta primer mix was included in a second PCR lasting about 6 to 11 cycles. A template-switch adaptor that had 12 random nucleotides put a tag on each cDNA molecule. One entry per CDR3 protein results from TCRdb running MiXCR on the 5' RACE reads. The sample includes 600,000 to 850,000 distinct CDR3 sequences, 40% to 45% seen only once; the top ten take about 20%. Peripheral blood from each donor was collected in a volume of about 10 milliliters.

J is TRBJ2-2 and V is TRBV5-5; no clear D gene. Sequencing was carried out using blood. This TCR was recovered from a woman aged 55-70 years in good health. CDR3: CASSLAALRELFF. The DNA of the CDR3 is TGTGCCAGCAGCTTGGCAGCGCTGAGGGAGCTGTTTTTT.